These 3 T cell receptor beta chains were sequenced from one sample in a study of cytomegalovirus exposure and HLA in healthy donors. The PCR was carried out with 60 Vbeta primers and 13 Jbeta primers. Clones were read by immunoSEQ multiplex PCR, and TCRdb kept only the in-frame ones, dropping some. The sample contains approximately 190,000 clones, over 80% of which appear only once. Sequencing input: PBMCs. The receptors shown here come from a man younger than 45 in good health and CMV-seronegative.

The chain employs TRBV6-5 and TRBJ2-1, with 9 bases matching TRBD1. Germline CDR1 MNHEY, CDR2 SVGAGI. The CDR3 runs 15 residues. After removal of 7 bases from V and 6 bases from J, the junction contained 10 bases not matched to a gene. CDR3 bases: TGTGCCAGCATGGCCGCGGGACAGGGAGGCAATGAGCAGTTCTTC. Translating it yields CASMAAGQGGNEQFF.

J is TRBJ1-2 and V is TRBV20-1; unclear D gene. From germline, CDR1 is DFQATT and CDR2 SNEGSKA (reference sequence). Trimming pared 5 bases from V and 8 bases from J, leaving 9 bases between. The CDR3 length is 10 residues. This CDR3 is CSAFWEGYTF. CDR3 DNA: TGCAGTGCTTTCTGGGAGGGCTACACCTTC.

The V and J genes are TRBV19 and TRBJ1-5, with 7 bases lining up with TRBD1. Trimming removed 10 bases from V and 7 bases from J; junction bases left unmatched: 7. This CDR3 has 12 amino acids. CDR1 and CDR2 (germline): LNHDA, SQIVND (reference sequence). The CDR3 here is CAIQGRNQPQHF. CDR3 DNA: TGTGCCATACAGGGGCGTAACCAGCCCCAGCATTTT.